This record covers a single T cell receptor beta chain. As yet, its antigen is unknown. V shed 7 bases and J shed 0 bases, with 12 bases lying between them. Looked up from germline, CDR1 is SQVTM and CDR2 is ANQGSEA. The CDR3 has 14 amino acids. Conventional CD4+ T cells were sorted from blood as CD25-low CD127-high cells. This specimen belongs to a study of regulatory and conventional T cells in RAG deficiency. The repertoire was sequenced with immunoSEQ multiplex PCR; TCRdb's copy has only in-frame clones and lacks some. This sample has 20,000 to 25,000 clones; 95% to 96% occur once, and the top ten carry 1% to 1.5%. Broader study findings: In Omenn syndrome, Treg and Tconv repertoires overlapped >75%.

These data are also associated with another study on regulatory T cells. That report notes: Primers: 52 TRBV forward and 13 TRBJ reverse.

The clonotype originates from a human donor in good health. The rearrangement links TRBV29-1 to TRBJ2-2; no clear D gene. The sample comprised CD25- CD4+ T cells sorted from blood. The CDR3 spells CSGATRANTGELFF. CDR3 DNA sequence: TGCAGCGGGGCGACACGAGCGAACACCGGGGAGCTGTTTTTT.